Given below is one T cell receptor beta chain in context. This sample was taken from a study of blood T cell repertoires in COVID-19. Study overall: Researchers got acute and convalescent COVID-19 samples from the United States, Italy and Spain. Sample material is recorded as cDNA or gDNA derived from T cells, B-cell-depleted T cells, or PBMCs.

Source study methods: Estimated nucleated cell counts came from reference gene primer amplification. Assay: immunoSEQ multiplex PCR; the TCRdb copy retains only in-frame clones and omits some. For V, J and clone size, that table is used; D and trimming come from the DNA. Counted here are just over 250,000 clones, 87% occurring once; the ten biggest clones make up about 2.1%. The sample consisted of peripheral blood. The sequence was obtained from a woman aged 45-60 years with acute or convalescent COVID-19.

The CDR3 region is CASRTLNQETQYF. CDR3 DNA sequence: TGTGCCAGCAGGACATTGAACCAAGAGACCCAGTACTTC. The chain joins TRBV28 to TRBJ2-5; D uncertain. From germline, CDR1 is MDHEN and CDR2 SYDVKM. V gave up 6 bases and J gave up 0 bases, with 8 bases separating them. The CDR3 is made up of 13 amino acids.